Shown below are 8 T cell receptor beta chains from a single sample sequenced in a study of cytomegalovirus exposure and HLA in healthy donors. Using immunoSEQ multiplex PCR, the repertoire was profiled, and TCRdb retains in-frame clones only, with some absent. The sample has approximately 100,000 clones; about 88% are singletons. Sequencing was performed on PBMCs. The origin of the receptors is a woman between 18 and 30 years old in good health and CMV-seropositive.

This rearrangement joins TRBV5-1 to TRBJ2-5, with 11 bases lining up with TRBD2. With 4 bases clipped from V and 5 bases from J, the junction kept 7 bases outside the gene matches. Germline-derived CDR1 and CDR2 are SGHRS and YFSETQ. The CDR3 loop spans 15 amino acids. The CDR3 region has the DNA TGCGCCAGCAGCCCTGGACTAGCGGGCATGGAGACCCAGTACTTC. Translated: CASSPGLAGMETQYF.

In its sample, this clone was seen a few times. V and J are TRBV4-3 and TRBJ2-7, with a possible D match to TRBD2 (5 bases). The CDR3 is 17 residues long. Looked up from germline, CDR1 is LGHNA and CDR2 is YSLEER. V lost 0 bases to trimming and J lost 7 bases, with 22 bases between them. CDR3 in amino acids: CASSQDLAGPAGGEQYV. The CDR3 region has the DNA TGCGCCAGCAGCCAAGATCTGGCAGGACCCGCGGGTGGAGAGCAGTACGTC.

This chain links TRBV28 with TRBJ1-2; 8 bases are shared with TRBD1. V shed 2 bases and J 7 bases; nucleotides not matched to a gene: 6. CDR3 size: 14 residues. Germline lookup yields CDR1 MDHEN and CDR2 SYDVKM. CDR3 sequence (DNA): TGTGCCAGCAGTTTACCCGGACAGGGACCTGGCTACACCTTC. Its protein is CASSLPGQGPGYTF.

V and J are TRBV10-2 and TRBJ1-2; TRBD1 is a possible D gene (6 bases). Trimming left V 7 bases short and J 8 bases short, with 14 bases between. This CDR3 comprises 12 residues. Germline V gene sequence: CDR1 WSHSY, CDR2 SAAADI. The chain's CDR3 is CASIGQLGGYTF. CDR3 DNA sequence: TGCGCCAGCATCGGACAGCTTGGGGGCTACACCTTC.

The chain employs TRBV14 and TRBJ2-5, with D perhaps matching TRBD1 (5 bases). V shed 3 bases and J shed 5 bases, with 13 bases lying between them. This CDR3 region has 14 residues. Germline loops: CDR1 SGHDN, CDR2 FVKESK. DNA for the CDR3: TGTGCCAGCAGCCACCGCCAGTGGGGCGAGACCCAGTACTTC. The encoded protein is CASSHRQWGETQYF. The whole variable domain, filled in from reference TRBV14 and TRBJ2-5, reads EAGVTQFPSHSVIEKGQTVTLRCDPISGHDNLYWYRRVMGKEIKFLLHFVKESKQDESGMPNNRFLAERTGGTYSTLKVQPAELEDSGVYFCASSHRQWGETQYFGPGTRLLVL.

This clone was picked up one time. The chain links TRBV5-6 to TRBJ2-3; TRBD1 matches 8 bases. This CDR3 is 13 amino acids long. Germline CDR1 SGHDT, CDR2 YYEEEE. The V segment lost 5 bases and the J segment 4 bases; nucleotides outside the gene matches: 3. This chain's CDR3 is CASRVTGADTQYF. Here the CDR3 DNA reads TGTGCCAGCAGGGTGACAGGGGCAGATACGCAGTATTTT.

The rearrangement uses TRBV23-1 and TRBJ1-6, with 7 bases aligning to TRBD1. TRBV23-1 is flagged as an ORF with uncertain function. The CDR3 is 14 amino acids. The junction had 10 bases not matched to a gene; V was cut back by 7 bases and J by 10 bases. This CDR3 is CASNINRDSSPLHF. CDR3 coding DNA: TGCGCCAGCAACATCAACCGGGACAGCTCACCCCTCCACTTT.

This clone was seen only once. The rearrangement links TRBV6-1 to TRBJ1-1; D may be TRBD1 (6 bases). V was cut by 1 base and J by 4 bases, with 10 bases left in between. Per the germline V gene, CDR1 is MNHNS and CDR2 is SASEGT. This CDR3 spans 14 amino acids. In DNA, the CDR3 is TGTGCCAGCAGTGAAGTAGGACAGCTCACTGAAGCTTTCTTT. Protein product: CASSEVGQLTEAFF.